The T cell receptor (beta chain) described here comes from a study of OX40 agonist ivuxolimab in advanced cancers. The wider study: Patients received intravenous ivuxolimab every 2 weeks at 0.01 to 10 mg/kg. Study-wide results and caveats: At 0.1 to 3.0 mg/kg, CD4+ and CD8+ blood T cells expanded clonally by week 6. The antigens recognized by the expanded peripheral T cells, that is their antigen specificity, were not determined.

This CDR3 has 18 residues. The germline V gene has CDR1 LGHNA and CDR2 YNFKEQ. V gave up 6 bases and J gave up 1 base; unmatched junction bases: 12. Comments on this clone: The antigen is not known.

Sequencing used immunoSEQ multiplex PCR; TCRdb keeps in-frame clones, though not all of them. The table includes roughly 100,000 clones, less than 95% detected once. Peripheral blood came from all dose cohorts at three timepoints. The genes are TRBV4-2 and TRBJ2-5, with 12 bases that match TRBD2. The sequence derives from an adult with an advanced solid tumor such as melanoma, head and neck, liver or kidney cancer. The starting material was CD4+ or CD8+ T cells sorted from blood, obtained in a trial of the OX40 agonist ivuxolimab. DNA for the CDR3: TGTGCCAGCAGTCGATCCGCCACTAGCGGGGGGAGCCAAGAGACCCAGTACTTC. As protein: CASSRSATSGGSQETQYF.